The T cell receptor beta chain described here comes from a study of T-cell memory formation after mild COVID-19. Study as a whole: Largely, the TCR clusters proved donor specific. Whole-study results and caveats: Pre-infection memory showed some responding clones, and this suggested that cross-reactive memory joined. A balance of CD4 and CD8 characterized clones contracting day 15 to 85, whereas later expanders leaned CD4+.

Germline V gene data show CDR1 as SNHLY and CDR2 as FYNNEI. Trimming took 8 bases from V and 0 from J, leaving 5 bases between them. The CDR3 contains 13 residues. This clonotype was detected only a few times. Its antigen is not identified. TCRalpha and TCRbeta libraries used 5'RACE with constant-segment primers and UMIs. TCRdb itself ran the 5' RACE reads through MiXCR, one entry per CDR3 protein. This sample has roughly 250,000 distinct CDR3 sequences, with approximately 16% found just once. Sequenced input: PBMCs or a T cell subset sorted from them (not recorded which). This chain connects TRBV2 to TRBJ2-6; no reliable D call. The receptor comes from a man aged 18 to 29 who had mild COVID-19 (a few samples of this study predate the infection). Cell type and time point are not known. The CDR3, as DNA: TGTGCCAGCGGTAACTCTGGGGCCAACGTCCTGACTTTC. Its translation is CASGNSGANVLTF.